Listed below are T cell receptor beta chains from one sample, sequenced in a study of blood T cell repertoires in COVID-19. The assay was immunoSEQ multiplex PCR, and TCRdb's table has in-frame clones only and misses some. The sample has roughly 700,000 clones; approximately 90% are singletons. Specimen: peripheral blood. These receptors were taken from a woman younger than 35 with acute or convalescent COVID-19. Both conserved end residues are part of each CDR3. Each record gives: V gene, clone size, J gene, D gene, CDR3 protein, CDR3 DNA. D genes are given only for firm matches. The size of a clone is reported for some rows only, either as once, few or many, or as a class for expanded clones.

v_call: TRBV19; clone_size: once; j_call: TRBJ2-7; d_call: TRBD1; cdr3_aa: CASSIWGQGGYEQYF; cdr3_nt: TGTGCCAGTAGTATATGGGGACAGGGGGGCTACGAGCAGTACTTC
v_call: TRBV21-1; clone_size: .; j_call: TRBJ1-2; d_call: .; cdr3_aa: CASSIHLDRVFPGYGYTF; cdr3_nt: TGTGCCAGCAGCATTCATTTGGACAGGGTGTTTCCCGGCTATGGCTACACCTTC
v_call: TRBV28; clone_size: .; j_call: TRBJ1-1; d_call: TRBD1; cdr3_aa: CAGTRGDTEAFF; cdr3_nt: TGTGCCGGCACCAGGGGGGACACTGAAGCTTTCTTT
v_call: TRBV21-1; clone_size: .; j_call: TRBJ2-3; d_call: .; cdr3_aa: CASSKAQGQSSTDTQYF; cdr3_nt: TGTGCCAGCAGCAAAGCGCAGGGACAGTCTAGCACAGATACGCAGTATTTT
v_call: TRBV7-6; clone_size: .; j_call: TRBJ2-7; d_call: .; cdr3_aa: CASSSRQVSYEQYF; cdr3_nt: TGTGCCAGCAGCTCAAGACAGGTGTCCTACGAGCAGTACTTC
v_call: TRBV28; clone_size: .; j_call: TRBJ2-6; d_call: .; cdr3_aa: CASSSTSSGANVLTF; cdr3_nt: TGTGCCAGCAGTTCCACCAGCTCTGGGGCCAACGTCCTGACTTTC
v_call: TRBV3-1/TRBV3-2; clone_size: .; j_call: TRBJ2-1; d_call: TRBD1; cdr3_aa: CASSPRQGTYNEQFF; cdr3_nt: TGTGCCAGCAGCCCAAGACAGGGGACTTACAATGAGCAGTTCTTC
v_call: TRBV12-5; clone_size: once; j_call: TRBJ1-5; d_call: .; cdr3_aa: CASGSGTNTINQPQHF; cdr3_nt: TGTGCTAGTGGTTCCGGGACAAACACAATAAATCAGCCCCAGCATTTT
v_call: TRBV19; clone_size: .; j_call: TRBJ1-1; d_call: .; cdr3_aa: CASSTRGPNTEAFF; cdr3_nt: TGTGCCAGTAGTACAAGGGGCCCGAACACTGAAGCTTTCTTT
v_call: TRBV5-1; clone_size: .; j_call: TRBJ1-2; d_call: TRBD1; cdr3_aa: CASSLDSGTGGPPNYGYTF; cdr3_nt: TGCGCCAGCAGCTTGGACTCCGGGACAGGGGGCCCACCCAACTATGGCTACACCTTC
v_call: TRBV11-2; clone_size: .; j_call: TRBJ2-4; d_call: .; cdr3_aa: CASSFGIAKNIQYF; cdr3_nt: TGTGCCAGCAGCTTCGGTATAGCCAAAAACATTCAGTACTTC
v_call: TRBV28; clone_size: .; j_call: TRBJ1-4; d_call: TRBD1; cdr3_aa: CASSTRGDSEKLFF; cdr3_nt: TGTGCCAGCAGTACCCGTGGGGACAGTGAAAAACTGTTTTTT
v_call: TRBV19; clone_size: .; j_call: TRBJ2-2; d_call: TRBD1; cdr3_aa: CASTTRDRGHLTDGELFF; cdr3_nt: TGTGCCAGTACGACAAGGGACAGGGGCCACCTCACGGATGGGGAGCTGTTTTTT
v_call: TRBV19; clone_size: .; j_call: TRBJ2-3; d_call: .; cdr3_aa: CASTPKGRSTDTQYF; cdr3_nt: TGTGCCAGTACCCCGAAGGGGCGGAGCACAGATACGCAGTATTTT
v_call: TRBV9; clone_size: .; j_call: TRBJ2-2; d_call: .; cdr3_aa: CASSVGGAGQAGELFF; cdr3_nt: TGTGCCAGCAGCGTAGGCGGGGCCGGGCAGGCCGGGGAGCTGTTTTTT
v_call: TRBV28; clone_size: .; j_call: TRBJ1-2; d_call: TRBD1; cdr3_aa: CASSQSGGQGIGYTF; cdr3_nt: TGTGCCAGCAGTCAGTCGGGGGGACAGGGAATCGGCTACACCTTC
v_call: TRBV14; clone_size: .; j_call: TRBJ2-3; d_call: .; cdr3_aa: CASSQELPGSTDTQYF; cdr3_nt: TGTGCCAGCAGCCAAGAGCTCCCTGGGAGTACAGATACGCAGTATTTT
v_call: TRBV9; clone_size: .; j_call: TRBJ1-2; d_call: .; cdr3_aa: CASSVGGRVLGGYTF; cdr3_nt: TGTGCCAGCAGCGTAGGTGGCAGGGTCCTGGGTGGCTACACCTTC
v_call: TRBV29-1; clone_size: .; j_call: TRBJ2-7; d_call: TRBD2; cdr3_aa: CSVGLGTSGVSYEQYF; cdr3_nt: TGCAGCGTTGGGTTGGGCACTAGCGGGGTTTCCTACGAGCAGTACTTC
v_call: TRBV25-1; clone_size: .; j_call: TRBJ1-2; d_call: TRBD1; cdr3_aa: CASSESTGGIYGYTF; cdr3_nt: TGTGCCAGCAGTGAGTCTACAGGGGGCATCTATGGCTACACCTTC
v_call: TRBV2; clone_size: few; j_call: TRBJ1-4; d_call: TRBD1; cdr3_aa: CASSGLNQGDEKLFF; cdr3_nt: TGTGCCAGCAGTGGACTTAATCAGGGGGACGAAAAACTGTTTTTT
v_call: TRBV13; clone_size: .; j_call: TRBJ2-1; d_call: TRBD1; cdr3_aa: CASSSGQGAVNEQFF; cdr3_nt: TGTGCCAGCAGCTCCGGACAGGGGGCTGTCAATGAGCAGTTCTTC
v_call: TRBV2; clone_size: .; j_call: TRBJ1-1; d_call: TRBD1; cdr3_aa: CASNSGRGHTEAFF; cdr3_nt: TGTGCCAGCAACTCTGGCAGGGGGCATACTGAAGCTTTCTTT
v_call: TRBV7-2; clone_size: .; j_call: TRBJ1-2; d_call: .; cdr3_aa: CASSFQGIGGYTF; cdr3_nt: TGTGCCAGCAGCTTTCAGGGGATCGGTGGCTACACCTTC
v_call: TRBV15; clone_size: .; j_call: TRBJ1-5; d_call: .; cdr3_aa: CATTGGRGNQPQHF; cdr3_nt: TGTGCCACCACCGGGGGACGAGGTAATCAGCCCCAGCATTTT
v_call: TRBV21-1; clone_size: .; j_call: TRBJ1-1; d_call: .; cdr3_aa: CASSKNATGLTEAFF; cdr3_nt: TGTGCCAGCAGCAAAAATGCAACAGGGCTTACTGAAGCTTTCTTT
v_call: TRBV24-1; clone_size: .; j_call: TRBJ2-1; d_call: TRBD2; cdr3_aa: CATSDLLAGGVNEQFF; cdr3_nt: TGTGCCACCAGTGATTTGCTAGCGGGGGGCGTGAATGAGCAGTTCTTC
v_call: TRBV20-1; clone_size: .; j_call: TRBJ1-1; d_call: .; cdr3_aa: CSASIMFRGTEAFF; cdr3_nt: TGCAGTGCTAGTATTATGTTTCGGGGCACTGAAGCTTTCTTT
v_call: TRBV9; clone_size: .; j_call: TRBJ2-7; d_call: TRBD1; cdr3_aa: CASSVATGQDYEQYF; cdr3_nt: TGTGCCAGCAGCGTAGCTACTGGACAGGACTACGAGCAGTACTTC
v_call: TRBV19; clone_size: .; j_call: TRBJ1-1; d_call: .; cdr3_aa: CASSVGHFYMNTEAFF; cdr3_nt: TGTGCCAGTAGTGTCGGACACTTTTACATGAACACTGAAGCTTTCTTT
v_call: TRBV23-1; clone_size: .; j_call: TRBJ2-7; d_call: TRBD2; cdr3_aa: CASSQSGPAGDYEQYF; cdr3_nt: TGCGCCAGCAGTCAATCGGGACCAGCGGGGGATTACGAGCAGTACTTC
v_call: TRBV10-3; clone_size: .; j_call: TRBJ2-2; d_call: TRBD2; cdr3_aa: CAISESPGGNTGELFF; cdr3_nt: TGTGCCATCAGTGAATCCCCGGGGGGGAACACCGGGGAGCTGTTTTTT
v_call: TRBV4-1; clone_size: .; j_call: TRBJ1-2; d_call: .; cdr3_aa: CASSQGQLTYGYTF; cdr3_nt: TGCGCCAGCAGCCAAGGACAGCTAACCTATGGCTACACCTTC
v_call: TRBV25-1; clone_size: .; j_call: TRBJ2-3; d_call: TRBD2; cdr3_aa: CASSEYFPAGVTDTQYF; cdr3_nt: TGTGCCAGCAGTGAATATTTTCCAGCGGGGGTCACAGATACGCAGTATTTT
v_call: TRBV28; clone_size: .; j_call: TRBJ2-7; d_call: TRBD2; cdr3_aa: CASSPNGGGTYEQYF; cdr3_nt: TGTGCCAGCAGCCCGAATGGCGGGGGGACATACGAGCAGTACTTC
v_call: TRBV7-6; clone_size: .; j_call: TRBJ2-4; d_call: TRBD1; cdr3_aa: CASSPTLGTGTGGIQYF; cdr3_nt: TGTGCCAGCAGCCCCACCCTGGGTACCGGGACAGGGGGGATTCAGTACTTC
v_call: TRBV28; clone_size: once; j_call: TRBJ1-2; d_call: .; cdr3_aa: CASSFLSETNYGYTF; cdr3_nt: TGTGCCAGCAGTTTTTTGTCAGAAACTAACTATGGCTACACCTTC
v_call: TRBV10-3; clone_size: .; j_call: TRBJ2-7; d_call: .; cdr3_aa: CATMDSSYEQYF; cdr3_nt: TGTGCCACCATGGACTCGTCCTACGAGCAGTACTTC
v_call: TRBV7-9; clone_size: .; j_call: TRBJ1-2; d_call: .; cdr3_aa: CASSLGQIYGYTF; cdr3_nt: TGTGCCAGCAGCTTAGGACAGATCTATGGCTACACCTTC
v_call: TRBV15; clone_size: .; j_call: TRBJ1-6; d_call: .; cdr3_aa: CATSRDFNNSPLHF; cdr3_nt: TGTGCCACCAGCAGGGACTTCAATAATTCACCCCTCCACTTT
v_call: TRBV5-1; clone_size: .; j_call: TRBJ1-1; d_call: TRBD1; cdr3_aa: CASSGRTGRNTEAFF; cdr3_nt: TGCGCCAGCAGCGGTCGGACAGGGAGGAACACTGAAGCTTTCTTT
v_call: TRBV10-3; clone_size: .; j_call: TRBJ2-2; d_call: .; cdr3_aa: CAISERGGLGSDAGELFF; cdr3_nt: TGTGCCATCAGTGAGAGAGGTGGGCTGGGGAGTGACGCCGGGGAGCTGTTTTTT